The text below deals with one TCR beta chain. The sample is drawn from a study of shared clonotypes between healthy human individuals. Every one of the donors was a Caucasian adult that lived in Nashville, Tennessee. CD8 memory was a combination of CD45RO+ cells and CCR7-negative CD45RA+ TemRA cells. Germline assignment: CDR1 MNHNS and CDR2 SASEGT. V dropped 8 bases and J dropped 1 base, with 12 bases sitting between them. The CDR3 is made up of 14 amino acids. In replicate PCRs of sorted subsets, roughly 200 ng DNA, roughly 27,000 T cell genomes, was used. The protocol was immunoSEQ multiplex PCR, while the TCRdb copy is restricted to in-frame clones and leaves out a portion. The sample has about 380,000 clones, approximately 97% seen once.

Sequenced: memory CD8+ T cells sorted from blood. This sample's subset: CD45RO+ cells pooled with CCR7-negative TemRA cells. The V gene is TRBV6-1, the J gene TRBJ2-1; the D call may be TRBD1 or TRBD2 (5 bases each). The receptor was isolated from a man aged 25-45 years in good health. CDR3: CASCRDRSYNEQFF. As DNA, the CDR3 is TGTGCCAGCTGCCGGGACCGATCCTACAATGAGCAGTTCTTC.